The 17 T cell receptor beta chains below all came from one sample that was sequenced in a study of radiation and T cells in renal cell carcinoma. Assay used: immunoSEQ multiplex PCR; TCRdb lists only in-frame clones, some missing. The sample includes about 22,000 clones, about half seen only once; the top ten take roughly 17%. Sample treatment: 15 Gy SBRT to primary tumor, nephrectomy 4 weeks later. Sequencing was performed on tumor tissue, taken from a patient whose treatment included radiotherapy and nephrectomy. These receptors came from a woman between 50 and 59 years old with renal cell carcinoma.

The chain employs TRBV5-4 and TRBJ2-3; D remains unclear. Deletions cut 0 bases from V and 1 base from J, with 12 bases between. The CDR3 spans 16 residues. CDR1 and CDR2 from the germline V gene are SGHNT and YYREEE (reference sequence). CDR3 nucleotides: TGTGCCAGCAGCTTGGGGTCAAACAGAGGCACAGATACGCAGTATTTT. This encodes CASSLGSNRGTDTQYF. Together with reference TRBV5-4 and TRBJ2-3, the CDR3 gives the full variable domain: ETGVTQSPTHLIKTRGQQVTLRCSSQSGHNTVSWYQQALGQGPQFIFQYYREEENGRGNFPPRFSGLQFPNYSSELNVNALELDDSALYLCASSLGSNRGTDTQYFGPGTRLTVL.

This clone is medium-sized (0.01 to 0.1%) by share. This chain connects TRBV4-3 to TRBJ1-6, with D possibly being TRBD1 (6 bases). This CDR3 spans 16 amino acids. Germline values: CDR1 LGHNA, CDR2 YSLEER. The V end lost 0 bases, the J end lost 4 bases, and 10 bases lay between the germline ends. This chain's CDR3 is CASSQDSQGYNSPLHF. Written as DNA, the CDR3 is TGCGCCAGCAGCCAAGACTCTCAGGGGTATAATTCACCCCTCCACTTT.

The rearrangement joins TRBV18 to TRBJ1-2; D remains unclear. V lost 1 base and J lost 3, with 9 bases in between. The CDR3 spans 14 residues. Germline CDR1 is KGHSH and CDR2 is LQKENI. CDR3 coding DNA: TGTGCCAGCTCACCACAGGGTCGGGACTATGGCTACACCTTC. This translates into CASSPQGRDYGYTF. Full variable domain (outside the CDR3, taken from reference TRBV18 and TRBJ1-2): NAGVMQNPRHLVRRRGQEARLRCSPMKGHSHVYWYRQLPEEGLKFMVYLQKENIIDESGMPKERFSAEFPKEGPSILRIQQVVRGDSAAYFCASSPQGRDYGYTFGSGTRLTVV.

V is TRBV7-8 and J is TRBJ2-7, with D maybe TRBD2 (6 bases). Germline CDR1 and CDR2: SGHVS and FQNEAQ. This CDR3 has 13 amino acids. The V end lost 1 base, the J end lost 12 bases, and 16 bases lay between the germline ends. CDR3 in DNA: TGTGCCAGCAGCTTAGGAGCTGGGACTCCTCTGTACTTC. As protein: CASSLGAGTPLYF.

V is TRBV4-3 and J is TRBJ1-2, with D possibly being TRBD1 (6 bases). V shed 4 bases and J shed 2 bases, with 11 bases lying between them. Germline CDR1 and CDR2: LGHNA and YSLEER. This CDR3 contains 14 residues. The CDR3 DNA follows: TGCGCCAGCAGCCCGGACAGACTAAACTATGGCTACACCTTC. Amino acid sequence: CASSPDRLNYGYTF.

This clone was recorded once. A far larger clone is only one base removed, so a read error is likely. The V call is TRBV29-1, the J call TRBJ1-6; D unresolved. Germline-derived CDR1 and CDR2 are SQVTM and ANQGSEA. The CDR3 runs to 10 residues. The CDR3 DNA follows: TGCAGCGTTGATGTCCCACCCCCCCACTTT. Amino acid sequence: CSVDVPPPHF.

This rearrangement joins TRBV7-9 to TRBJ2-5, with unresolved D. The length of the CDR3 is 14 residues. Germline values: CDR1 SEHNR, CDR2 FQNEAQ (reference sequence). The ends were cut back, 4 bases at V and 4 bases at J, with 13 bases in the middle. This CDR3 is CASSSLVGSETQYF. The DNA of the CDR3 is TGTGCCAGCAGCTCCCTGGTGGGGTCAGAGACCCAGTACTTC.

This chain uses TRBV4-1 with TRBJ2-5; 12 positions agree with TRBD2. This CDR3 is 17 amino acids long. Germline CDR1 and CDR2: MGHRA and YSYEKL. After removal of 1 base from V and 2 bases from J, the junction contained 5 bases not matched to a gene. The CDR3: CASSQVPGLAGQETQYF. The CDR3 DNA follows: TGCGCCAGCAGCCAAGTCCCCGGACTAGCGGGGCAAGAGACCCAGTACTTC.

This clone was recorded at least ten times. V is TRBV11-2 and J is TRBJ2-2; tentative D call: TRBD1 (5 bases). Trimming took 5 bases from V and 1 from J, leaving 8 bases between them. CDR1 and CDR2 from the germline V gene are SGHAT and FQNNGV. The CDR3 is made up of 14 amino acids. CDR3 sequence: CASSDDRNTGELFF. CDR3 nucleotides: TGTGCCAGCAGCGACGACAGGAACACCGGGGAGCTGTTTTTT.

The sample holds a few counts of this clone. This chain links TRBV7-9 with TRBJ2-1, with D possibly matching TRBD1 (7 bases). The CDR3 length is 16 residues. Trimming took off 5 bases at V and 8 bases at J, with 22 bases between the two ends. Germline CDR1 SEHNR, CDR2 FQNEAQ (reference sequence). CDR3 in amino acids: CASSTSKDRVQDEQFF. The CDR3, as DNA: TGTGCCAGCAGCACTAGCAAAGACAGGGTACAGGATGAGCAGTTCTTC.

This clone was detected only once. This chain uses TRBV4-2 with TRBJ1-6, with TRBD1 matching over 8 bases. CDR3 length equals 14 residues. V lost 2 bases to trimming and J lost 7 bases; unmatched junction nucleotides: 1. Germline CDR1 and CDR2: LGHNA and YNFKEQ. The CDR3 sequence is CASSQRTGNSPLHF. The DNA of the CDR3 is TGTGCCAGCAGCCAACGGACAGGGAATTCACCCCTCCACTTT.

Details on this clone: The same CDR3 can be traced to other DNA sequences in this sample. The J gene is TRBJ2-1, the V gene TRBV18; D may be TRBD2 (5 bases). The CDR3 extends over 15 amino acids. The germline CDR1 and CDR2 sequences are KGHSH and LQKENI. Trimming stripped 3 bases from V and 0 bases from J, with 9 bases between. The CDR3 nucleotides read TGTGCCAGCTCACCTGAGGGTCTCTCCTACAATGAGCAGTTCTTC. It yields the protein CASSPEGLSYNEQFF. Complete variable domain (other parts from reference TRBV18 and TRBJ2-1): NAGVMQNPRHLVRRRGQEARLRCSPMKGHSHVYWYRQLPEEGLKFMVYLQKENIIDESGMPKERFSAEFPKEGPSILRIQQVVRGDSAAYFCASSPEGLSYNEQFFGPGTRLTVL.

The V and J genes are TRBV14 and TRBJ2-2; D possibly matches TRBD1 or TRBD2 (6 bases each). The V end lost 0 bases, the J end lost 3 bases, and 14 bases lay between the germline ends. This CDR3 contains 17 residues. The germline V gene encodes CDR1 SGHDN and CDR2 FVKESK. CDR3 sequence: CASSQDIRGLYTGELFF. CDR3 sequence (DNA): TGTGCCAGCAGCCAAGATATTCGGGGGCTTTACACCGGGGAGCTGTTTTTT.

CDR3 protein: CASSQDSGTEAFF. Here the CDR3 DNA reads TGTGCCAGCAGCCAAGATTCGGGTACTGAAGCTTTCTTT. The chain has TRBV14 and TRBJ1-1; the D is unclear. Trimming took off 0 bases at V and 5 bases at J, with 7 bases between the two ends. The CDR3 has 13 residues. The germline V gene has CDR1 SGHDN and CDR2 FVKESK.

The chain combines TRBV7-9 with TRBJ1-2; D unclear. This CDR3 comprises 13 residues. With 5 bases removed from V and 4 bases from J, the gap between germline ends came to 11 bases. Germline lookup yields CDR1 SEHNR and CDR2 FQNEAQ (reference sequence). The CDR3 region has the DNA TGTGCCAGCAGCCTAGGACTGACCTATGGCTACACCTTC. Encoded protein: CASSLGLTYGYTF.

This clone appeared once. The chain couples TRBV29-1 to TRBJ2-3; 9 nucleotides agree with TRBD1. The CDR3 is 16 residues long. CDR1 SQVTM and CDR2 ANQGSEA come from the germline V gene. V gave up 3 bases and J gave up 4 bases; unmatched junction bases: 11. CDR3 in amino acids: CSVEKGTGILADTQYF. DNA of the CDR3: TGCAGCGTTGAGAAGGGGACAGGGATCTTAGCAGATACGCAGTATTTT.

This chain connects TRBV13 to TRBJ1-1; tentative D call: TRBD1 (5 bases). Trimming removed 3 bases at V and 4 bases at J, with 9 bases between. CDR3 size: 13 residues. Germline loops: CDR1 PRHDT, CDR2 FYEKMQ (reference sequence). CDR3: CASSFRGTTEAFF. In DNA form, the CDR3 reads TGTGCCAGCAGCTTCCGGGGGACCACTGAAGCTTTCTTT.